The 5 T cell receptor beta chains listed next were all sequenced from one sample in a study of regulatory T cells in long-lasting Graves disease. Time point of the sample: newly diagnosed GD, antithyroid drugs for less than 3 months. The TCR library was made from RNA extracted from PBMCs. Building the TCR beta libraries relied on iRepertoire HTBI primers, and CDR3 regions underwent Arm-PCR. TCRdb reanalysed the multiplex PCR reads using MiXCR and keeps one entry per CDR3 protein. Among 300,000 to 400,000 distinct CDR3 sequences listed, about a sixth were seen once. These data are also associated with another study on T cells in Graves' hyperthyroidism and ophthalmopathy.

The material was peripheral blood mononuclear cells (PBMCs), obtained at new diagnosis, from a patient treated with antithyroid drugs. The receptors here all came from a middle-aged man with Graves disease.

V and J are TRBV7-2 and TRBJ1-2, with D possibly TRBD1 on 6 matching bases. V shed 8 bases and J shed 8 bases, with 15 bases lying between them. Looked up from germline, CDR1 is SGHTA and CDR2 is FQGNSA. This CDR3 comprises 12 residues. In nucleotides, the CDR3 is TGTGCCAGCGGTCTCCAGAGGGGGGGCTACACCTTC. Its translation: CASGLQRGGYTF.

The V and J genes are TRBV20-1 and TRBJ2-7; D is ambiguous. There are 14 residues in the CDR3. Germline V gene lookup returns CDR1 DFQATT and CDR2 SNEGSKA (reference sequence). V shed 1 base and J shed 4 bases, with 14 bases lying between them. CDR3 sequence reads: CSARAAETPYEQYF. CDR3 nucleotide sequence: TGCAGTGCTAGAGCAGCAGAAACCCCATACGAGCAGTACTTC.

This clonotype has a count of ten or more. The V call is TRBV30, the J call TRBJ1-1; the D gene is possibly TRBD1 (5 bases). This CDR3 has 14 residues. V shed 2 bases and J shed 6 bases, with 16 bases lying between them. Per germline, CDR1 GTSNPN and CDR2 SVGIG (reference sequence). The CDR3 reads CAWSPISGRAEAFF. For the CDR3, the DNA is TGTGCCTGGAGTCCTATCTCAGGGCGGGCTGAAGCTTTCTTT.

This clonotype was detected ten times or more. The V call is TRBV7-2, the J call TRBJ2-5; unclear D gene. CDR3 size: 13 residues. In germline, CDR1 is SGHTA, CDR2 FQGNSA. V dropped 6 bases and J dropped 5 bases, with 13 bases sitting between them. This chain's CDR3 is CASRLPQRETQYF. CDR3 DNA sequence: TGTGCCAGCAGACTACCCCAGAGGGAGACCCAGTACTTC.

V and J are TRBV11-1 and TRBJ1-6, with 9 bases lining up with TRBD1. Germline V CDR1 and CDR2: SGHAT, FQDESV (reference sequence). V shed 7 bases and J 7 bases; nucleotides not matched to a gene: 5. This CDR3 contains 14 residues. CDR3 sequence: CASNLGQGNSPLHF. As DNA, the CDR3 is TGTGCCAGCAACCTCGGACAGGGGAATTCACCCCTCCACTTT.